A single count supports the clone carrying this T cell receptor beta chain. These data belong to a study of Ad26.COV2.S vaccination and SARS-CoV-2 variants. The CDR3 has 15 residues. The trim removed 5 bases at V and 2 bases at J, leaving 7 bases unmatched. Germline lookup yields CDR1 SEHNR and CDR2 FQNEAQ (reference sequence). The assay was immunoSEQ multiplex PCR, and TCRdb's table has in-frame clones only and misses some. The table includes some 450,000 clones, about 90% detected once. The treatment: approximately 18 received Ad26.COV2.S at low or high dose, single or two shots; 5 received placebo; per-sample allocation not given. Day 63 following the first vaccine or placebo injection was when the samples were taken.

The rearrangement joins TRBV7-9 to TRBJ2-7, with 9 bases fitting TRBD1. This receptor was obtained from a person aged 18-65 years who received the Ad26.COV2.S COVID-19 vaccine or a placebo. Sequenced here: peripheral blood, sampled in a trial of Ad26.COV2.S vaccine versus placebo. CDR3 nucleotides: TGTGCCAGCAGCCCCCCCCGGGACAGGGCCTACGAGCAGTACTTC. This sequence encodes CASSPPRDRAYEQYF.